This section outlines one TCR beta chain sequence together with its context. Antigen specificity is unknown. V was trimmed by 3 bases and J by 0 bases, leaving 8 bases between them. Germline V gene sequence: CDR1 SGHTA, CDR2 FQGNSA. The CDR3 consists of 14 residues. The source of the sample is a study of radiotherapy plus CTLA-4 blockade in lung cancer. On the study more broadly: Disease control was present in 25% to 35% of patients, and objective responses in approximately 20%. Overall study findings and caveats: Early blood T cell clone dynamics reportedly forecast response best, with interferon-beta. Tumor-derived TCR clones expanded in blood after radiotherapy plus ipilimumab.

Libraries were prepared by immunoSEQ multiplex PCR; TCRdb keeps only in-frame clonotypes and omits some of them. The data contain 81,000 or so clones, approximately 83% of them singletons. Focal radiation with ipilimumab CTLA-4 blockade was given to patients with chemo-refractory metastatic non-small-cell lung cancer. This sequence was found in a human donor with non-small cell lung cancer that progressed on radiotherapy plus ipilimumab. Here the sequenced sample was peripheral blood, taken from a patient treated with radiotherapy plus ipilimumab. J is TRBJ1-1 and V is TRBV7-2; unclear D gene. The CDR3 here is CASSLVGLNTEAFF. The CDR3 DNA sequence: TGTGCCAGCAGCTTGGTCGGGTTGAACACTGAAGCTTTCTTT.